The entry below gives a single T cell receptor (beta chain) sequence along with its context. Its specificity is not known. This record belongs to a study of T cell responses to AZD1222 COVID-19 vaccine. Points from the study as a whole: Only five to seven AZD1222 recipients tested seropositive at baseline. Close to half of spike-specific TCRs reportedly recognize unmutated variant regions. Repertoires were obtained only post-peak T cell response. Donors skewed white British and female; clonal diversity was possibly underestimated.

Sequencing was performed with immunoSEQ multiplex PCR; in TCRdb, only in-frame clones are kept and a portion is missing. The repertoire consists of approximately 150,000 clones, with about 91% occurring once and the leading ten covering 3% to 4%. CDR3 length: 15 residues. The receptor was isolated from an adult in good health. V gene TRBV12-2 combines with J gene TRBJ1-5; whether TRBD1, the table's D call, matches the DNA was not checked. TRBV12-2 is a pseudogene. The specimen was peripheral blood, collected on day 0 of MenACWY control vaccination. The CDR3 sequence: CASRLARTGEQPQHF. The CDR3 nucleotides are TGTGCAAGTCGCTTAGCGAGGACAGGGGAACAGCCCCAGCATTTT.